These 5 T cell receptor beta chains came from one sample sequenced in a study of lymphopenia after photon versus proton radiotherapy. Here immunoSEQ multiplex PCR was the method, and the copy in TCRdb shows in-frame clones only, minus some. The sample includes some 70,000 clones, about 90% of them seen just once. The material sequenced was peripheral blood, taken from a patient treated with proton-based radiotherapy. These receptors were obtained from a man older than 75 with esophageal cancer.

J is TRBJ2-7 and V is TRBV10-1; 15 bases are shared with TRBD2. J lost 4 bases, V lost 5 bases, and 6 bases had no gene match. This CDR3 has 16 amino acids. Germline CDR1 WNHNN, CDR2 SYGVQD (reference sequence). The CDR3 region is CASSQGLAGGLYEQYF. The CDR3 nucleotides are TGCGCCAGCAGTCAAGGACTAGCGGGAGGGTTGTACGAGCAGTACTTC.

The CDR3 DNA sequence: TGTGCCAGCAGTCAGAACCTCGATAATTCACCCCTCCACTTT. Its translation: CASSQNLDNSPLHF. The gene calls are TRBV6-6 and TRBJ1-6, with D hard to call. CDR3 size: 14 residues. Trimming cost V 5 bases and J 5 bases, with 10 bases left between them. Germline-derived CDR1 and CDR2 are MNHNY and SVGAGI (reference sequence).

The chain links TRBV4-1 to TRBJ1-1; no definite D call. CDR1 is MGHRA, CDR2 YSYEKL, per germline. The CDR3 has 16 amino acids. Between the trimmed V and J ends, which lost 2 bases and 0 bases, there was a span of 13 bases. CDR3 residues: CASSQRPIVVNTEAFF. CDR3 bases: TGCGCCAGCAGCCAACGTCCAATCGTTGTGAACACTGAAGCTTTCTTT.

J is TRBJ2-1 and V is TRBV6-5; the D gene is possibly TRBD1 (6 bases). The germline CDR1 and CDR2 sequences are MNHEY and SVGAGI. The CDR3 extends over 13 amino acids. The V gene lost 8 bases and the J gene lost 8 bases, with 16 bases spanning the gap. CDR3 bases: TGTGCCAGCGGCAGGGACAAAGGCGATGAGCAGTTCTTC. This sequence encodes CASGRDKGDEQFF.

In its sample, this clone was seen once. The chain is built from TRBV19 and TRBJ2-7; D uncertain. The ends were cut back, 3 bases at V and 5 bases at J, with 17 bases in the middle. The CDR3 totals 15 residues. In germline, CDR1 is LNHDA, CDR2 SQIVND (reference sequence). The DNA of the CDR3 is TGTGCCAGTAGTATTTACGGAAGGTTAACTAACGAGCAGTACTTC. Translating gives CASSIYGRLTNEQYF.